These T cell receptor beta chains were read from a single sample in a study of CD8 T cells in ankylosing spondylitis. TCRdb independently ran MiXCR on the 5' RACE reads; one entry per CDR3 protein. The data contain tens of thousands of distinct CDR3 sequences, around 10% of them seen just once; the ten biggest clones take up 16%. The specimen sequenced was blood, either unsorted or a sorted T cell fraction (not recorded which). The source is a male donor with ankylosing spondylitis or in good health (not recorded which). The conserved cysteine and the conserved F or W are not part of the CDR3 here. Part of the rows lack a size; the others show once, few, many or a class for expanded clones.

many	TRBV12-3/TRBV12-4	ASSRDGYQPQH
many	TRBV7-2	ASSLGGGARELF
.	TRBV20-1	SALVADTQY
.	TRBV6-2/TRBV6-3	ASSYSKGLAAIKNIQY
many	TRBV6-6	ASGRDRGGELF
.	TRBV19	ASSTVLSQGRETQY
many	TRBV11-2	ASSLGASSHNEQF
many	TRBV29-1	SVNTLPGEQY
many	TRBV18	ASSPPSSGRAWAPYEQY
.	TRBV19	ASSKTGTAYEQY
many	TRBV5-6	ASSLGVRMNTEAF
many	TRBV28	ASSLRDRGVNGDIQY
.	TRBV6-1	ASSRSGVGELF
many	TRBV6-1	ASRGQFHQNIQY
.	TRBV4-1	ASSPAGALYEQY
few	TRBV19	ASSIGQGRQPQH
many	TRBV5-1	ASSLGDISYNEQF
many	TRBV27	ASSLLPDRGETQY
few	TRBV11-2	ASSLWGASGRAMGNTGELF
many	TRBV6-1	ASTNQPGAGGKNEQF
many	TRBV5-1	ASSRGLVGELF
many	TRBV20-1	SAPGTSGRDTQY
many	TRBV12-3/TRBV12-4	ASSLTRNTEAF
many	TRBV18	ASSPSQGSSYEQY
many	TRBV20-1	SAKGPQETQY
.	TRBV25-1	ASSARLSGQGYEQY
.	TRBV2	ASSIRGGVDEQY
.	TRBV21-1	ASSTGTPYEQY
few	TRBV11-2	ASSLRSLDTAQETQY
many	TRBV10-3	AIMDRGSTDTQY
many	TRBV5-1	ASSLERQDPYEQY
many	TRBV5-4	ASSLGTSGTTGSYEQY
many	TRBV6-2/TRBV6-3	ASREDRYTEAF
many	TRBV18	ASSPTGASGYT
.	TRBV4-1	ASSQEARVGGEQY
medium-sized	TRBV28	ASGRRGRVQY
many	TRBV2	ASSVRAEQY
many	TRBV6-2/TRBV6-3	ASSFGTSGVFEQF
many	TRBV20-1	SAGTQTLYEQY
many	TRBV20-1	SASRGWAEAF
many	TRBV7-8	ASSANSGLDYEQY
many	TRBV5-1	ASSLGQGTYNEQF